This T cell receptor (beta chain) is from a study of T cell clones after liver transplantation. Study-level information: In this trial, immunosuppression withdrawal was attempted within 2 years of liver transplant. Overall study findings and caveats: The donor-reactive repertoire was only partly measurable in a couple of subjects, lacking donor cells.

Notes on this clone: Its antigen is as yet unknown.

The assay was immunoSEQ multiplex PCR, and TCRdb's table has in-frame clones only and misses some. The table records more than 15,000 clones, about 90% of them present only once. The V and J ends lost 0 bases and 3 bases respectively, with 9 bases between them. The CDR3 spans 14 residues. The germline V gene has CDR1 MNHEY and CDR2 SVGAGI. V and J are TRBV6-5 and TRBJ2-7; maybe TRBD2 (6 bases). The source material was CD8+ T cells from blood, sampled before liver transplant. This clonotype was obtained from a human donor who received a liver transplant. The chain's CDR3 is CASSYSGGGYEQYF. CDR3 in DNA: TGTGCCAGCAGTTACTCGGGGGGAGGCTACGAGCAGTACTTC.